These 24 T cell receptor beta chains were all obtained from the same sample, sequenced in a study of graft-versus-host responses after intestinal transplantation. Repertoires were generated with immunoSEQ multiplex PCR, while TCRdb's copy carries only in-frame clones and drops some. The data show around 36,000 clones, 90% to 95% seen once. No cognate antigen is known for these TCRs. The source was unstimulated CD8+ T cells sorted from spleen or lymph node cells, collected before transplant. These receptors were collected from a human donor who was the organ donor for an intestinal transplant.

The rearrangement links TRBV7-9 to TRBJ2-3; TRBD1 matches at 7 bases. Trimming took 5 bases from V and 0 from J; bases not matched to a gene: 5. From germline, CDR1 is SEHNR and CDR2 FQNEAQ (reference sequence). This CDR3 has 15 residues. The CDR3 bases are TGTGCCAGCAGCACCCAGGACAGGAGCACAGATACGCAGTATTTT. Amino acids: CASSTQDRSTDTQYF.

The V and J genes are TRBV7-9 and TRBJ1-1; 8 nucleotides line up with TRBD1. This CDR3 is 12 amino acids long. Germline CDR1 and CDR2: SEHNR and FQNEAQ (reference sequence). J gave up 6 bases and V 11 bases, and 8 bases lay outside the gene matches. The CDR3 DNA reads as TGTGCCGGAGAGAAACAGGGGGCTGAAGCTTTCTTT. It codes for CAGEKQGAEAFF.

The rearrangement links TRBV4-1 to TRBJ2-7, with 8 bases aligning to TRBD1. The length of the CDR3 is 14 residues. CDR1 is MGHRA, CDR2 YSYEKL, per germline. V trimming: 0 bases; J trimming: 7 bases; junction bases outside the gene matches: 5. The CDR3 here is CASSQEDREREQYF. Here the CDR3 DNA reads TGCGCCAGCAGCCAAGAGGACAGGGAAAGGGAGCAGTACTTC.

The chain couples TRBV9 to TRBJ2-3; 14 nucleotides line up with TRBD2. The CDR3 runs 20 residues. Unmatched junction bases numbered 9, after V lost 0 bases and J lost 0 bases. In germline, CDR1 is SGDLS, CDR2 YYNGEE. For the CDR3, the DNA is TGTGCCAGCAGCGTAGCGACTAGCGGGGGGGCCTTACCTAGCACAGATACGCAGTATTTT. Translated: CASSVATSGGALPSTDTQYF.

This chain links TRBV18 with TRBJ2-5; 13 bases are shared with TRBD2. CDR1 and CDR2 (germline): KGHSH, LQKENI. The CDR3 has 14 residues. The junction had 5 bases not matched to a gene; V was cut back by 8 bases and J by 5 bases. CDR3 residues: CASATSGGSETQYF. The CDR3 DNA reads as TGTGCCAGCGCGACTAGCGGGGGGTCGGAGACCCAGTACTTC.

This chain links TRBV9 with TRBJ2-7, with 8 bases fitting TRBD1. The germline gives CDR1 SGDLS, CDR2 YYNGEE. J gave up 5 bases and V 0 bases, and 1 base lay outside the gene matches. CDR3 length: 13 amino acids. CDR3 sequence reads: CASSVGTGHEQYF. The CDR3 DNA is TGTGCCAGCAGCGTAGGGACAGGGCACGAGCAGTACTTC.

Only one count was recorded for this clone. The genes are TRBV4-3 and TRBJ1-1; no definite D call. Germline loops: CDR1 LGHNA, CDR2 YSLEER. This CDR3 is built from 14 residues. The V end lost 2 bases, the J end lost 4 bases, and 11 bases lay between the germline ends. CDR3: CASSQWEGSTEAFF. CDR3 coding DNA: TGCGCCAGCAGCCAATGGGAAGGATCCACTGAAGCTTTCTTT.

This chain's CDR3 is CASSTTGDAFF. In nucleotides, the CDR3 is TGTGCCAGCAGTACTACAGGGGACGCTTTCTTT. This sequence joins TRBV6-6 and TRBJ1-1, with 7 nucleotides matching TRBD1. In germline, CDR1 is MNHNY, CDR2 SVGAGI (reference sequence). V shed 5 bases, J shed 11 bases, and the junction held 5 bases outside the gene matches. CDR3 length: 11 amino acids.

The chain employs TRBV4-3 and TRBJ2-7, with 8 positions matching TRBD2. V was clipped by 2 bases and J by 4 bases; unmatched bases: 7. The CDR3 contains 15 residues. Germline loops: CDR1 LGHNA, CDR2 YSLEER. The CDR3 reads CASSQTSGRWYEQYF. The CDR3 coding sequence is TGCGCCAGCAGCCAAACTAGCGGCCGTTGGTACGAGCAGTACTTC.

The J gene is TRBJ2-3, the V gene TRBV5-4, with no clear D. The V gene's germline CDR1 is SGHNT and CDR2 YYREEE (reference sequence). The CDR3 runs to 13 residues. V lost 0 bases, J lost 0 bases, and 2 bases lay in between. CDR3 sequence: CASSLDSTDTQYF. The CDR3 bases are TGTGCCAGCAGCTTGGACAGCACAGATACGCAGTATTTT. Looking up the rest from reference TRBV5-4 and TRBJ2-3 gives the full variable domain: ETGVTQSPTHLIKTRGQQVTLRCSSQSGHNTVSWYQQALGQGPQFIFQYYREEENGRGNFPPRFSGLQFPNYSSELNVNALELDDSALYLCASSLDSTDTQYFGPGTRLTVL.

The chain joins TRBV21-1 to TRBJ1-1. TRBV21-1 is annotated as a pseudogene. The CDR3 runs 18 residues. CDR3 protein: CASSKAIWARGDSTEAFF. The CDR3 nucleotides read TGTGCCAGCAGCAAAGCTATATGGGCCCGGGGGGACAGCACTGAAGCTTTCTTT.

The chain links TRBV19 to TRBJ2-7; perhaps TRBD2 as D (6 bases). CDR1 LNHDA and CDR2 SQIVND come from the germline V gene (reference sequence). The CDR3 totals 13 residues. V lost 4 bases, J lost 1 base, and 8 bases lay in between. The CDR3 region is CASSTGTSYEQYF. The CDR3 DNA is TGTGCCAGTAGTACCGGGACTTCCTACGAGCAGTACTTC. The full variable domain, in which reference TRBV19 and TRBJ2-7 provide the parts outside the CDR3, is DGGITQSPKYLFRKEGQNVTLSCEQNLNHDAMYWYRQDPGQGLRLIYYSQIVNDFQKGDIAEGYSVSREKKESFPLTVTSAQKNPTAFYLCASSTGTSYEQYFGPGTRLTVT.

The V call is TRBV5-4, the J call TRBJ2-2; D is possibly TRBD1 or TRBD2 (5 bases each). Deletions cut 9 bases from V and 4 bases from J, with 13 bases between. The CDR3 covers 13 residues. Germline V gene data show CDR1 as SGHNT and CDR2 as YYREEE (reference sequence). This chain's CDR3 is CATNLGGTGELFF. DNA for the CDR3: TGTGCCACGAACCTTGGGGGCACCGGGGAGCTGTTTTTT.

The chain joins TRBV2 to TRBJ1-1; TRBD1 might be the D (5 bases). Germline V CDR1 and CDR2: SNHLY, FYNNEI. The CDR3 is made up of 11 amino acids. Between the trimmed V and J ends, which lost 6 bases and 8 bases, there was a span of 10 bases. CDR3 protein: CASRLGEEAFF. For the CDR3, the DNA is TGTGCCAGCAGATTGGGGGAAGAAGCTTTCTTT.

The V gene is TRBV19, the J gene TRBJ2-1, with 7 bases that match TRBD1. The length of the CDR3 is 15 residues. The V segment lost 4 bases and the J segment 3 bases; nucleotides outside the gene matches: 6. CDR1 LNHDA and CDR2 SQIVND come from the germline V gene (reference sequence). The CDR3 sequence: CASSSSGQSYNEQFF. In nucleotides, the CDR3 is TGTGCCAGTAGTAGCTCGGGACAGAGCTACAATGAGCAGTTCTTC.

The V gene is TRBV6-6, the J gene TRBJ2-1; possible D gene TRBD2, 6 bases. Germline V gene sequence: CDR1 MNHNY, CDR2 SVGAGI (reference sequence). Trimming took off 0 bases at V and 7 bases at J, with 10 bases between the two ends. CDR3 length: 14 residues. In DNA form, the CDR3 reads TGTGCCAGCAGTTACTCCGGGCTAGCGAATGAGCAGTTCTTC. Protein sequence: CASSYSGLANEQFF.

This chain joins TRBV11-2 and TRBJ2-1, with 7 bases matching TRBD2. This CDR3 contains 15 residues. The trim removed 2 bases at V and 5 bases at J, leaving 6 bases unmatched. CDR1 and CDR2 (germline): SGHAT, FQNNGV. The CDR3 spells CASSLTRDYHNEQFF. CDR3 DNA: TGTGCCAGCAGCTTAACCCGGGACTACCACAATGAGCAGTTCTTC.

The chain employs TRBV2 and TRBJ2-5; D is unresolved. The CDR3 extends over 12 amino acids. Between the trimmed V and J ends, which lost 4 bases and 5 bases, there was a span of 8 bases. Germline V CDR1 and CDR2: SNHLY, FYNNEI. The CDR3 here is CASSGYDETQYF. The CDR3 DNA reads as TGTGCCAGCAGTGGGTATGACGAGACCCAGTACTTC.

The gene calls are TRBV7-9 and TRBJ2-7, with 7 bases fitting TRBD1. CDR1 SEHNR and CDR2 FQNEAQ come from the germline V gene (reference sequence). The ends lost 4 bases at V and 1 base at J; junction bases unmatched: 7. This CDR3 comprises 15 residues. Here the CDR3 DNA reads TGTGCCAGCAGCTCCGAAACGACAGGGTCCTACGAGCAGTACTTC. It translates to CASSSETTGSYEQYF.

The chain is built from TRBV6-5 and TRBJ1-2; TRBD1 might be the D (5 bases). The CDR3 has 12 amino acids. The germline V gene has CDR1 MNHEY and CDR2 SVGAGI. The V and J ends lost 5 bases and 7 bases respectively, with 11 bases between them. The CDR3, as DNA: TGTGCCAGCAGTCAGGGATCCGGTGGCTACACCTTC. This translates into CASSQGSGGYTF.

This clone was recorded only once. The genes are TRBV6-5 and TRBJ1-1, with a weak D call TRBD1 (5 bases). Germline assignment: CDR1 MNHEY and CDR2 SVGAGI. The CDR3 contains 16 residues. The V end was cut by 1 base, the J end by 5 bases, with 17 bases between. The CDR3 region is CASSYLQGDPGTEAFF. The CDR3 DNA is TGTGCCAGCAGTTACTTGCAGGGAGATCCGGGGACTGAAGCTTTCTTT.

The chain couples TRBV5-1 to TRBJ2-1; D is unresolved. V was clipped by 1 base and J by 3 bases, with 5 bases between them. This CDR3 has 13 residues. CDR1 is SGHRS, CDR2 YFSETQ, per germline. CDR3 in DNA: TGCGCCAGCAGCTTGCTTGACTACAATGAGCAGTTCTTC. Translation gives CASSLLDYNEQFF.

V gene TRBV30 combines with J gene TRBJ1-2; no clear D. Per germline, CDR1 GTSNPN and CDR2 SVGIG (reference sequence). The CDR3 consists of 11 residues. V lost 5 bases, J lost 8 bases, and 12 bases lay in between. CDR3 residues: CAWDPGEGYTF. The DNA for the CDR3 is TGTGCCTGGGACCCGGGAGAAGGCTACACCTTC.

V and J are TRBV28 and TRBJ1-1; possible D gene TRBD1, 6 bases. V lost 5 bases and J 5 bases, leaving 18 bases between the germline ends. CDR3 length: 15 amino acids. Germline CDR1 and CDR2: MDHEN and SYDVKM. CDR3 DNA sequence: TGTGCCAGCAGTGGATATGGGGGCGGTAGGACTGAAGCTTTCTTT. It is translated as CASSGYGGGRTEAFF.